The T cell receptor beta chain described here comes from a study of cytomegalovirus exposure and HLA in healthy donors. Findings and limits, study-wide: Later on, an analysis found that several of the most significant clusters appeared to be linked to common viral pathogens, which included parvovirus B19. Later genetic work tied a missense DCLRE1C variant to beta-chain V and J trimming. In a later analysis, about 17,000 TCR beta sequences were associated with HLA alleles at 0.05 false discovery rate.

Comment on this clone: Its antigen remains unidentified.

The study ran its PCR with 60 Vbeta and 13 Jbeta primers. TCRdb's table, derived via immunoSEQ multiplex PCR, lists solely in-frame clones and lacks some. The data show some 190,000 clones, over 75% seen once. Germline V gene lookup returns CDR1 SGHVS and CDR2 FNYEAQ. After removal of 3 bases from V and 4 bases from J, the junction contained 0 bases not matched to a gene. The CDR3 has 13 amino acids. This chain connects TRBV7-6 to TRBJ1-1, with 9 bases aligning to TRBD1. This receptor was taken from a woman between 25 and 40 years old in good health and CMV-seronegative. The specimen was PBMCs. The DNA for the CDR3 is TGTGCCAGCAGCTTGGGACAGGGCACTGAAGCTTTCTTT. Translated: CASSLGQGTEAFF. Based on the CDR3 plus reference TRBV7-6 and TRBJ1-1, the full variable domain is GAGVSQSPRYKVTKRGQDVALRCDPISGHVSLYWYRQALGQGPEFLTYFNYEAQQDKSGLPNDRFSAERPEGSISTLTIQRTEQRDSAMYRCASSLGQGTEAFFGQGTRLTVV.